Below, 16 T cell receptor beta chains from the same sample are listed, as sequenced in a study of early T cells in non-severe SARS-CoV-2 infection. A single record per CDR3 protein comes from TCRdb applying MiXCR to the 5' RACE reads. The table includes around 30,000 distinct CDR3 sequences, less than 8% detected once. The source material was whole blood. The receptors derive from an adult who was a healthcare worker with PCR-confirmed SARS-CoV-2 infection or an uninfected control (not recorded which).

This clonotype was seen ten or more times. This rearrangement joins TRBV7-3 to TRBJ2-2, with a possible D match to TRBD2 (6 bases). The V and J ends lost 2 bases and 0 bases respectively, with 7 bases between them. CDR3 size: 15 residues. Germline V gene data show CDR1 as SGHTA and CDR2 as FQGTGA. The CDR3 DNA sequence: TGTGCCAGCAGCTTAGGGGACTCGAACACCGGGGAGCTGTTTTTT. Its translation is CASSLGDSNTGELFF.

The sample holds many counts of this clonotype. The J gene is TRBJ2-1, the V gene TRBV9; 13 nucleotides line up with TRBD2. V was clipped by 4 bases and J by 4 bases; unmatched bases: 2. CDR3 length: 15 residues. The germline CDR1 and CDR2 sequences are SGDLS and YYNGEE. The CDR3 is CASSKTSGGYNEQFF. As DNA, the CDR3 is TGTGCCAGCAGCAAGACTAGCGGGGGGTACAATGAGCAGTTCTTC.

There are many counts of this clonotype. The rearrangement links TRBV29-1 to TRBJ1-5; 9 bases match TRBD1. With V trimmed by 4 bases and J by 1 base, 5 bases remained unmatched. This CDR3 has 15 amino acids. In germline, CDR1 is SQVTM, CDR2 ANQGSEA. The CDR3 sequence: CSVAQGTGSNQPQHF. Here the CDR3 DNA reads TGCAGCGTTGCACAAGGGACAGGGAGCAATCAGCCCCAGCATTTT.

This clonotype was counted only a few times. This chain uses TRBV30 with TRBJ2-3; 10 bases align to TRBD1. CDR3 length equals 15 residues. Germline CDR1 is GTSNPN and CDR2 is SVGIG (reference sequence). The V segment lost 5 bases and the J segment 4 bases; nucleotides outside the gene matches: 9. For the CDR3, the DNA is TGTGCCTGGCACCGGGACAGGGGATCTGCAGATACGCAGTATTTT. Translating it yields CAWHRDRGSADTQYF.

This clonotype has ten or more counts. V and J are TRBV6-6 and TRBJ1-5, with TRBD1 as a possible D gene (5 bases). This CDR3 contains 16 residues. V lost 6 bases, J lost 4 bases, and 19 bases lay in between. Per the germline V gene, CDR1 is MNHNY and CDR2 is SVGAGI (reference sequence). The chain's CDR3 is CASSKLGRQGNQPQHF. For the CDR3, the DNA is TGTGCCAGCAGCAAGCTCGGACGGCAGGGTAATCAGCCCCAGCATTTT.

This clonotype was counted many times. The chain carries TRBV9 and TRBJ1-2; unclear D gene. This CDR3 contains 15 residues. Trimming cost V 0 bases and J 4 bases, with 13 bases left between them. Germline CDR1 is SGDLS and CDR2 is YYNGEE. CDR3 nucleotides: TGTGCCAGCAGCGTAGAATTCGCAGACTTCTATGGCTACACCTTC. Protein product: CASSVEFADFYGYTF. The full variable domain, its missing parts supplied by reference TRBV9 and TRBJ1-2, is DSGVTQTPKHLITATGQRVTLRCSPRSGDLSVYWYQQSLDQGLQFLIQYYNGEERAKGNILERFSAQQFPDLHSELNLSSLELGDSALYFCASSVEFADFYGYTFGSGTRLTVV.

This clonotype was observed at least ten times. The chain is built from TRBV7-9 and TRBJ2-1, with 8 positions matching TRBD2. Trimming took 5 bases from V and 5 from J; bases not matched to a gene: 17. Germline V CDR1 and CDR2: SEHNR, FQNEAQ (reference sequence). The CDR3 is 18 residues long. CDR3 loop: CASSHNDAASGLNNEQFF. CDR3 in DNA: TGTGCCAGCAGCCACAACGACGCGGCTAGCGGGCTAAACAATGAGCAGTTCTTC.

This clonotype was seen ten or more times. A read error may account for a junction end that differs from germline. The CDR3 loop is CASSLQSIDTQYF. CDR3 coding DNA: TGTGCCAGCAGCCTACAAAGCATAGATACGCAGTATTTT. The J gene is TRBJ2-3, the V gene TRBV11-2, with D uncertain. The germline CDR1 and CDR2 sequences are SGHAT and FQNNGV. This CDR3 is 13 amino acids long. The whole variable domain, remainder taken from reference TRBV11-2 and TRBJ2-3, is EAGVAQSPRYKIIEKRQSVAFWCNPISGHATLYWYQQILGQGPKLLIQFQNNGVVDDSQLPKDRFSAERLKGVDSTLKIQPAKLEDSAVYLCASSLQSIDTQYFGPGTRLTVL.

This clonotype is judged medium-sized. This rearrangement joins TRBV7-2 to TRBJ2-4; 9 positions agree with TRBD1. The CDR3 length is 14 residues. With 4 bases clipped from V and 6 bases from J, the junction kept 4 bases outside the gene matches. In germline, CDR1 is SGHTA, CDR2 FQGNSA. CDR3 in amino acids: CASSSGTGTNIQYF. CDR3 sequence (DNA): TGTGCCAGCAGCTCTGGGACAGGGACAAACATTCAGTACTTC.

This clonotype was seen at least ten times. The CDR3 region has the DNA TGTGCCAGCAGCCGGACAGGGGCCTTCTATGGCTACACCTTC. Its translation: CASSRTGAFYGYTF. J is TRBJ1-2 and V is TRBV2; 9 bases map to TRBD1. The CDR3 consists of 14 residues. Germline V gene lookup returns CDR1 SNHLY and CDR2 FYNNEI. After removal of 6 bases from V and 4 bases from J, the junction contained 6 bases not matched to a gene.

The chain has TRBV20-1 and TRBJ1-2; 9 bases map to TRBD1. This CDR3 has 13 residues. Germline-derived CDR1 and CDR2 are DFQATT and SNEGSKA (reference sequence). V trimming: 6 bases; J trimming: 6 bases; junction bases outside the gene matches: 8. CDR3 protein: CSAVIGDRDGYTF. The CDR3 region has the DNA TGCAGTGCGGTTATAGGGGACAGGGATGGCTACACCTTC.

The V call is TRBV5-1, the J call TRBJ2-3; 9 bases are shared with TRBD1. Germline V gene data show CDR1 as SGHRS and CDR2 as YFSETQ. CDR3 size: 16 residues. V shed 5 bases and J 2 bases; nucleotides not matched to a gene: 9. CDR3 loop: CASSPGQGTLTDTQYF. CDR3 in DNA: TGCGCCAGCAGTCCGGGACAGGGTACCCTCACAGATACGCAGTATTTT.

This clonotype was seen ten or more times. The V and J genes are TRBV12-3 or TRBV12-4 and TRBJ2-7; 8 positions match TRBD2. V dropped 5 bases and J dropped 2; count of bases not matched to a gene: 11. The CDR3 spans 16 residues. The CDR3 region has the DNA TGTGCCAGCAGTCCAAGACTTAGCGGGAACGCCTACGAGCAGTACTTC. Its protein product is CASSPRLSGNAYEQYF.

This clonotype was seen at least ten times. The genes are TRBV30 and TRBJ2-1; no firm D call. This CDR3 region has 11 residues. Germline assignment: CDR1 GTSNPN and CDR2 SVGIG (reference sequence). Between the trimmed V and J ends, which lost 2 bases and 7 bases, there was a span of 6 bases. Written as DNA, the CDR3 is TGTGCCTGGAGTTATGGGAATGAGCAGTTCTTC. It translates to CAWSYGNEQFF.

This clonotype has a count of ten or more. CDR3 protein: CASSAGLNYGYTF. The CDR3, as DNA: TGCGCCAGCAGTGCTGGACTCAACTATGGCTACACCTTC. The chain employs TRBV10-1 and TRBJ1-2; D unresolved. V lost 4 bases to trimming and J lost 2 bases, with 8 bases between them. CDR1 and CDR2 (germline): WNHNN, SYGVQD (reference sequence). The CDR3 runs to 13 residues.

This clonotype was seen many times. V usage is TRBV11-2 and J usage is TRBJ2-7, with D perhaps matching TRBD1 (6 bases). Trimming pared 5 bases from V and 6 bases from J, leaving 20 bases between. CDR1 is SGHAT, CDR2 FQNNGV, per germline. The CDR3 contains 15 residues. Here the CDR3 DNA reads TGTGCCAGCAGCCTTAGGACAGTGACTACCGGCGAGCAGTACTTC. It translates to CASSLRTVTTGEQYF.